A single sample is the source of the 18 T cell receptor beta chains below, sequenced in a study of long-term antiretroviral therapy in people with HIV. At survey level, the immunoSEQ assay was run in its v3.0 version. Produced via immunoSEQ multiplex PCR; TCRdb's table is partial and in-frame only. The table lists 31,000 or so clones, about 95% of them singletons. This specimen was unsorted PBMCs, taken about 6.6 years after starting antiretroviral therapy. The receptor set was obtained from a man under 40 with HIV.

This chain links TRBV5-6 with TRBJ2-7, with TRBD2 matching over 13 bases. Trimming cost V 0 bases and J 5 bases; bases outside gene matches: 5. CDR3 length: 16 residues. CDR1 is SGHDT and CDR2 is YYEEEE in the germline V gene. CDR3 sequence reads: CASSLAGTSGAHEQYF. Here the CDR3 DNA reads TGTGCCAGCAGCTTGGCTGGGACTAGCGGGGCTCACGAGCAGTACTTC.

This chain joins TRBV6-5 and TRBJ1-6; no definite D call. Germline V gene data show CDR1 as MNHEY and CDR2 as SVGAGI. The CDR3 length is 13 residues. Trimming took 5 bases from V and 7 from J, leaving 9 bases between them. CDR3 DNA: TGTGCCAGCAGTGGATTCAGAAATTCACCCCTCCACTTT. The encoded protein is CASSGFRNSPLHF.

The J gene is TRBJ2-7, the V gene TRBV2, with D perhaps TRBD2 (6 bases). Germline V gene data show CDR1 as SNHLY and CDR2 as FYNNEI. This CDR3 has 14 amino acids. Trimming took 7 bases from V and 2 from J, leaving 15 bases between them. The CDR3 loop reads CASTVGGTPYEQYF. In DNA form, the CDR3 reads TGTGCCAGCACCGTGGGGGGAACCCCCTACGAGCAGTACTTC.

The chain couples TRBV7-8 to TRBJ1-3; D is undetermined. CDR3 length: 18 residues. Trimming took 6 bases from V and 2 from J, leaving 23 bases between them. The germline V gene has CDR1 SGHVS and CDR2 FQNEAQ. CDR3 bases: TGTGCCAGCAGTTTCAGTTATGAGGTCGCCTCGCCTGGAAACACCATATATTTT. It encodes CASSFSYEVASPGNTIYF.

This clone was observed a single time. The chain combines TRBV7-8 with TRBJ1-6, with D maybe TRBD1 (6 bases). V gave up 1 base and J gave up 10 bases, with 11 bases separating them. CDR1 and CDR2 (germline): SGHVS, FQNEAQ. This CDR3 is built from 14 residues. This chain's CDR3 is CASSLGAGASPLHF. CDR3 bases: TGTGCCAGCAGCTTAGGGGCAGGGGCCTCACCCCTCCACTTT.

The rearrangement uses TRBV11-3 and TRBJ2-1, with TRBD2 matching 7 bases. V shed 2 bases and J 10 bases; nucleotides not matched to a gene: 2. The CDR3 runs to 12 residues. Germline lookup yields CDR1 SGHNT and CDR2 YENEEA. In nucleotides, the CDR3 is TGTGCCAGCAGCTTAAATAGCGGGGAGCAGTTCTTC. This encodes CASSLNSGEQFF. The full variable domain, rest sourced from reference TRBV11-3 and TRBJ2-1, is EAGVVQSPRYKIIEKKQPVAFWCNPISGHNTLYWYLQNLGQGPELLIRYENEEAVDDSQLPKDRFSAERLKGVDSTLKIQPAELGDSAVYLCASSLNSGEQFFGPGTRLTVL.

This chain joins TRBV18 and TRBJ1-2, with 7 bases fitting TRBD1. The germline V gene encodes CDR1 KGHSH and CDR2 LQKENI. The CDR3 contains 18 residues. The trim removed 2 bases at V and 6 bases at J, leaving 18 bases unmatched. Here the CDR3 DNA reads TGTGCCAGCTCACCATGGGAGACAGGGATGAGAGGGTCGGATGGCTACACCTTC. It codes for CASSPWETGMRGSDGYTF.

This rearrangement joins TRBV18 to TRBJ2-2; 8 bases agree with TRBD2. Germline CDR1 reads KGHSH; CDR2 reads LQKENI. V lost 3 bases, J lost 7 bases, and 13 bases stayed unmatched. The CDR3 covers 17 residues. CDR3 residues: CASSPSIGRALVGELFF. The CDR3 nucleotides read TGTGCCAGCTCACCGTCTATCGGGAGGGCCTTGGTCGGGGAGCTGTTTTTT.

The chain employs TRBV11-2 and TRBJ2-5, with D uncertain. This CDR3 is 15 amino acids long. CDR1 is SGHAT and CDR2 is FQNNGV in the germline V gene. V lost 2 bases and J lost 1, with 11 bases in between. The chain's CDR3 is CASSLRRHSQETQYF. In DNA, the CDR3 is TGTGCCAGCAGCTTACGTAGACACTCCCAAGAGACCCAGTACTTC.

This clone has just one count. This chain links TRBV10-3 with TRBJ2-3; 10 nucleotides align to TRBD2. Germline lookup yields CDR1 ENHRY and CDR2 SYGVKD. V shed 0 bases and J 5 bases; nucleotides not matched to a gene: 11. This CDR3 contains 18 residues. This CDR3 is CAISESPRLAGALDTQYF. In DNA, the CDR3 is TGTGCCATCAGTGAGTCACCCCGGCTAGCGGGGGCCTTAGATACGCAGTATTTT.

The chain carries TRBV21-1 and TRBJ1-5; TRBD1, the D gene given by the table, was not confirmed from the DNA. TRBV21-1 counts as a pseudogene. This CDR3 region has 14 residues. The CDR3 loop reads CASRQGVVWQPQHF. DNA for the CDR3: TGTGCCAGCAGACAAGGGGTTGTTTGGCAGCCCCAGCATTTT.

V and J are TRBV6-5 and TRBJ2-2; TRBD2 might be the D (5 bases). Trimming took off 8 bases at V and 6 bases at J, with 16 bases between the two ends. This CDR3 spans 14 amino acids. Germline V CDR1 and CDR2: MNHEY, SVGAGI. In nucleotides, the CDR3 is TGTGCCAGCGGAGTCGACCTAGCATCCGGGGAGCTGTTTTTT. Protein product: CASGVDLASGELFF.

The chain links TRBV27 to TRBJ2-1, with 8 positions matching TRBD2. The CDR3 has 16 amino acids. V lost 7 bases to trimming and J lost 7 bases; unmatched junction nucleotides: 15. Germline V CDR1 and CDR2: MNHEY, SMNVEV (reference sequence). CDR3 residues: CASTFAGGGGRNEQFF. The CDR3 DNA follows: TGTGCCAGCACTTTCGCGGGGGGCGGGGGTAGGAATGAGCAGTTCTTC.

The chain has TRBV7-9 and TRBJ2-1; perhaps TRBD1 as D (7 bases). The length of the CDR3 is 16 residues. Germline V gene data show CDR1 as SEHNR and CDR2 as FQNEAQ (reference sequence). V lost 3 bases and J 8 bases, leaving 20 bases between the germline ends. The CDR3 region is CASSFEGGQAQHEQFF. The CDR3 DNA sequence: TGTGCCAGCAGCTTCGAGGGAGGACAGGCCCAACATGAGCAGTTCTTC.

The rearrangement joins TRBV19 to TRBJ2-6, with D unresolved. Germline assignment: CDR1 LNHDA and CDR2 SQIVND (reference sequence). V was trimmed by 6 bases and J by 0 bases, leaving 18 bases between them. This CDR3 contains 18 residues. CDR3 DNA sequence: TGTGCCAGTAGCGGTCTTGTTGGCTCCAGCTCTGGGGCCAACGTCCTGACTTTC. This codes for CASSGLVGSSSGANVLTF.

The chain has TRBV4-3 and TRBJ2-3; 11 bases match TRBD1. The CDR3 is 15 residues long. V shed 1 base and J 7 bases; nucleotides not matched to a gene: 4. Germline V gives CDR1 LGHNA, CDR2 YSLEER. The CDR3 nucleotides read TGCGCCAGCAGCCAAGGGACAGGGGGCCTCAATACGCAGTATTTT. Its translation: CASSQGTGGLNTQYF.

This chain joins TRBV18 and TRBJ2-7, with 8 bases identical to TRBD2. This CDR3 is built from 17 residues. The J segment lost 2 bases and the V segment lost 3 bases, leaving 12 bases of the junction unmatched. Germline values: CDR1 KGHSH, CDR2 LQKENI. CDR3 amino acids: CASSPLPGGVETYEQYF. The CDR3 nucleotides read TGTGCCAGCTCACCTCTACCGGGAGGGGTAGAGACCTACGAGCAGTACTTC.

The gene calls are TRBV15 and TRBJ2-7; 15 positions agree with TRBD2. Germline assignment: CDR1 LNHNV and CDR2 YYDKDF (reference sequence). Losses at the gene ends were 5 bases for V and 7 bases for J; bases not matched to a gene: 9. The CDR3 runs to 16 residues. CDR3 in amino acids: CATSAGLAGGPGEQYF. The DNA of the CDR3 is TGTGCCACCAGCGCCGGACTAGCGGGAGGGCCTGGAGAGCAGTACTTC.